A selection of T cell receptor beta chains follows, all from one sample in a study of Ad26.COV2.S vaccination and SARS-CoV-2 variants. The protocol was immunoSEQ multiplex PCR, while the TCRdb copy is restricted to in-frame clones and leaves out a portion. The table includes around 450,000 clones, nearly 90% detected once. Here the sequenced sample was peripheral blood, taken in a trial of Ad26.COV2.S vaccine versus placebo. All receptors come from a person between 18 and 65 years old who received the Ad26.COV2.S COVID-19 vaccine or a placebo. CDR3s include the opening cysteine and the closing phenylalanine or tryptophan. The D gene is left open where the match is weak. Clone size is given for some rows only: seen once, a few or many times, or a class if the clone is expanded.

CDR3 length: 15; V gene: TRBV5-1; J gene: TRBJ2-7; clone size: NA; D gene: NA; CDR3 DNA: TGCGCCAGCAGCAACCACAGGGTGGGCTCCTACGAGCAGTACTTC; CDR3 protein: CASSNHRVGSYEQYF
CDR3 length: 13; V gene: TRBV20-1; J gene: TRBJ1-6; clone size: NA; D gene: NA; CDR3 DNA: TGCAGTGCTAGTCCCGAAAATAATTCACCCCTCCACTTT; CDR3 protein: CSASPENNSPLHF
CDR3 length: 15; V gene: TRBV5-4; J gene: TRBJ2-1; clone size: NA; D gene: TRBD2; CDR3 DNA: TGTGCCAGCAGCTTGCCGCGGGGGGGCTACAATGAGCAGTTCTTC; CDR3 protein: CASSLPRGGYNEQFF
CDR3 length: 13; V gene: TRBV6-5; J gene: TRBJ1-2; clone size: NA; D gene: NA; CDR3 DNA: TGTGCCAGCAGTTACTCGACAGCTTATGGCTACACCTTC; CDR3 protein: CASSYSTAYGYTF
CDR3 length: 15; V gene: TRBV18; J gene: TRBJ2-7; clone size: NA; D gene: TRBD2; CDR3 DNA: TGTGCCAGCTCACTTCTAGCGGTTGGATCCTACGAGCAGTACTTC; CDR3 protein: CASSLLAVGSYEQYF
CDR3 length: 16; V gene: TRBV27; J gene: TRBJ2-3; clone size: NA; D gene: TRBD2; CDR3 DNA: TGTGCCAGCAGTTCCGGGAGGGGCCCGAGCACAGATACGCAGTATTTT; CDR3 protein: CASSSGRGPSTDTQYF
CDR3 length: 12; V gene: TRBV7-9; J gene: TRBJ1-2; clone size: NA; D gene: NA; CDR3 DNA: TGTGCCAGCAGCTTAGCCGGGGCTGGCTACACCTTC; CDR3 protein: CASSLAGAGYTF
CDR3 length: 13; V gene: TRBV25-1; J gene: TRBJ1-5; clone size: few; D gene: NA; CDR3 DNA: TGTGCCAGCAGCGCGACAGGCCAAACGCCCCAGCATTTT; CDR3 protein: CASSATGQTPQHF
CDR3 length: 16; V gene: TRBV7-2; J gene: TRBJ2-1; clone size: NA; D gene: NA; CDR3 DNA: TGTGCCAGCAGCTCCCCGAGGGGCAGGGCGAGGTATGAGCAGTTCTTC; CDR3 protein: CASSSPRGRARYEQFF
CDR3 length: 14; V gene: TRBV19; J gene: TRBJ1-5; clone size: NA; D gene: NA; CDR3 DNA: TGTGCCAGTACCCTGTGGGACAGCAATCAGCCCCAGCATTTT; CDR3 protein: CASTLWDSNQPQHF
CDR3 length: 14; V gene: TRBV28; J gene: TRBJ1-2; clone size: NA; D gene: NA; CDR3 DNA: TGTGCCAGCAGTTTGGGGAGAACTAACTATGGCTACACCTTC; CDR3 protein: CASSLGRTNYGYTF
CDR3 length: 11; V gene: TRBV28; J gene: TRBJ1-1; clone size: few; D gene: NA; CDR3 DNA: TGTGCCACCTACCGGAACACTGAAGCTTTCTTT; CDR3 protein: CATYRNTEAFF
CDR3 length: 16; V gene: TRBV24-1; J gene: TRBJ2-1; clone size: NA; D gene: TRBD2; CDR3 DNA: TGTGCCACCAGTGACATGACTAGCGGCTCCTACAATGAGCAGTTCTTC; CDR3 protein: CATSDMTSGSYNEQFF
CDR3 length: 11; V gene: TRBV29-1; J gene: TRBJ1-3; clone size: NA; D gene: NA; CDR3 DNA: TGCAGCGCTGGGACTGGAAACACCATATATTTT; CDR3 protein: CSAGTGNTIYF
CDR3 length: 16; V gene: TRBV6-5; J gene: TRBJ1-5; clone size: few; D gene: NA; CDR3 DNA: TGTGCCAGCAGTTACGGACGGGGGGTAGGGAATCAGCCCCAGCATTTT; CDR3 protein: CASSYGRGVGNQPQHF
CDR3 length: 16; V gene: TRBV5-1; J gene: TRBJ1-4; clone size: NA; D gene: NA; CDR3 DNA: TGCGCCAGCAGCTTGGGGCAGCCCAAGGGTTATGAAAAACTGTTTTTT; CDR3 protein: CASSLGQPKGYEKLFF
CDR3 length: 15; V gene: TRBV19; J gene: TRBJ1-6; clone size: NA; D gene: NA; CDR3 DNA: TGTGCCAGTCGAGGGCAGTCTAACTATAATTCACCCCTCCACTTT; CDR3 protein: CASRGQSNYNSPLHF
CDR3 length: 13; V gene: TRBV11-2; J gene: TRBJ1-5; clone size: NA; D gene: NA; CDR3 DNA: TGTGCCAGCAGCTTCCAAAGGGATCAGCCCCAGCATTTT; CDR3 protein: CASSFQRDQPQHF
CDR3 length: 15; V gene: TRBV7-2; J gene: TRBJ2-1; clone size: NA; D gene: NA; CDR3 DNA: TGTGCCAGCAGCTTAGCGCCTCGAGTCGAGGGTGAGCAGTTCTTC; CDR3 protein: CASSLAPRVEGEQFF
CDR3 length: 12; V gene: TRBV7-3; J gene: TRBJ1-6; clone size: NA; D gene: NA; CDR3 DNA: TGTGCCAGCGGCGACGGTTATTCACCCCTCCACTTT; CDR3 protein: CASGDGYSPLHF
CDR3 length: 13; V gene: TRBV7-3; J gene: TRBJ2-2; clone size: NA; D gene: NA; CDR3 DNA: TGTGCCAGCAGCTTAATAGTCACCGGGGAGCTGTTTTTT; CDR3 protein: CASSLIVTGELFF
CDR3 length: 14; V gene: TRBV3-1/TRBV3-2; J gene: TRBJ1-2; clone size: NA; D gene: NA; CDR3 DNA: TGTGCCAGCAGCCACCCGGGACGGACCTATGGCTACACCTTC; CDR3 protein: CASSHPGRTYGYTF
CDR3 length: 15; V gene: TRBV7-7; J gene: TRBJ2-6; clone size: NA; D gene: NA; CDR3 DNA: TGTGCCAGCAGCCCACTACGCTCTGGGGCCAACGTCCTGACTTTC; CDR3 protein: CASSPLRSGANVLTF
CDR3 length: 17; V gene: TRBV15; J gene: TRBJ2-6; clone size: NA; D gene: NA; CDR3 DNA: TGTGCCACCAGCAGAGACGGTGTTTTCTCTGGGGCCAACGTCCTGACTTTC; CDR3 protein: CATSRDGVFSGANVLTF
CDR3 length: 13; V gene: TRBV12-3/TRBV12-4; J gene: TRBJ1-5; clone size: NA; D gene: NA; CDR3 DNA: TGTGCCAGCAGTTTACGACAGTACCAGCCCCAGCATTTT; CDR3 protein: CASSLRQYQPQHF
CDR3 length: 14; V gene: TRBV29-1; J gene: TRBJ2-1; clone size: NA; D gene: NA; CDR3 DNA: TGCAGCGTTGTATTACAGACAACAGACAATGAGCAGTTCTTC; CDR3 protein: CSVVLQTTDNEQFF
CDR3 length: 15; V gene: TRBV7-2; J gene: TRBJ2-3; clone size: NA; D gene: NA; CDR3 DNA: TGTGCCAGCAGCTTGCAAAGCCCTAGCACAGATACGCAGTATTTT; CDR3 protein: CASSLQSPSTDTQYF
CDR3 length: 14; V gene: TRBV5-4; J gene: TRBJ1-2; clone size: NA; D gene: NA; CDR3 DNA: TGTGCCAGCAGCTCGAGGACGGAAATTGGGGGCTACACCTTC; CDR3 protein: CASSSRTEIGGYTF
CDR3 length: 18; V gene: TRBV4-2; J gene: TRBJ1-4; clone size: NA; D gene: NA; CDR3 DNA: TGTGCCAGCAGCCAAGTAGGTGAAGTGGTGGGAACTAATGAAAAACTGTTTTTT; CDR3 protein: CASSQVGEVVGTNEKLFF
CDR3 length: 15; V gene: TRBV19; J gene: TRBJ1-6; clone size: NA; D gene: NA; CDR3 DNA: TGTGCCAGTAGTATGCAGGGAGGAGGGAATTCACCCCTCCACTTT; CDR3 protein: CASSMQGGGNSPLHF
CDR3 length: 15; V gene: TRBV27; J gene: TRBJ2-4; clone size: NA; D gene: TRBD1; CDR3 DNA: TGTGCCAGCAGTTTACGGCAGGGGGCACGGAACATTCAGTACTTC; CDR3 protein: CASSLRQGARNIQYF
CDR3 length: 15; V gene: TRBV27; J gene: TRBJ2-7; clone size: once; D gene: TRBD1; CDR3 DNA: TGTGCCAGCAGCCCAGACCCGACAGGGAACTACGAGCAGTACTTC; CDR3 protein: CASSPDPTGNYEQYF
CDR3 length: 15; V gene: TRBV7-2; J gene: TRBJ2-5; clone size: NA; D gene: TRBD1; CDR3 DNA: TGTGCCAGCAGCAGACGACAGGGGGGCAAAGAGACCCAGTACTTC; CDR3 protein: CASSRRQGGKETQYF
CDR3 length: 16; V gene: TRBV10-3; J gene: TRBJ1-5; clone size: few; D gene: NA; CDR3 DNA: TGTGCCATCAGTGAGTCGAGAGGGGTGGGGGATCAGCCCCAGCATTTT; CDR3 protein: CAISESRGVGDQPQHF
CDR3 length: 16; V gene: TRBV6-2/TRBV6-3; J gene: TRBJ2-1; clone size: NA; D gene: TRBD2; CDR3 DNA: TGTGCCAGCAGTTACTCTATAGCGGGGGGGCAGGATGAGCAGTTCTTC; CDR3 protein: CASSYSIAGGQDEQFF
CDR3 length: 12; V gene: TRBV29-1; J gene: TRBJ2-7; clone size: NA; D gene: TRBD1; CDR3 DNA: TGCAGCGCGGGACAGGGAGACTACGAGCAGTACTTC; CDR3 protein: CSAGQGDYEQYF
CDR3 length: 15; V gene: TRBV6-5; J gene: TRBJ2-7; clone size: once; D gene: NA; CDR3 DNA: TGTGCCAGCAGTTACTCGTCGGCGTACTCCTACGAGCAGTACTTC; CDR3 protein: CASSYSSAYSYEQYF
CDR3 length: 14; V gene: TRBV7-8; J gene: TRBJ1-2; clone size: NA; D gene: NA; CDR3 DNA: TGTGCCAGCACAGAAAGGGGGGCAGGGGACGGCTACACCTTC; CDR3 protein: CASTERGAGDGYTF
CDR3 length: 16; V gene: TRBV12-5; J gene: TRBJ2-1; clone size: NA; D gene: NA; CDR3 DNA: TGTGCTAGTGGGACAGGAACCCAGAGCTCCTACAATGAGCAGTTCTTC; CDR3 protein: CASGTGTQSSYNEQFF
CDR3 length: 14; V gene: TRBV9; J gene: TRBJ1-2; clone size: few; D gene: TRBD1; CDR3 DNA: TGTGCCAGCAGCGTAGGTGGCAGGGGGTACGGCTACACCTTC; CDR3 protein: CASSVGGRGYGYTF
CDR3 length: 14; V gene: TRBV11-2; J gene: TRBJ1-2; clone size: once; D gene: NA; CDR3 DNA: TGTGCCAGCAAACCGGGCCCTTCTAACTATGGCTACACCTTC; CDR3 protein: CASKPGPSNYGYTF
CDR3 length: 16; V gene: TRBV4-2; J gene: TRBJ1-5; clone size: once; D gene: NA; CDR3 DNA: TGTGCCAGCAGCCAAGAGGTAGGGCAGGGAAGCCAGCCCCAGCATTTT; CDR3 protein: CASSQEVGQGSQPQHF
CDR3 length: 15; V gene: TRBV11-3; J gene: TRBJ2-3; clone size: NA; D gene: NA; CDR3 DNA: TGTGCCAGCAGCTTAGGTTCCTCTAGCACAGATACGCAGTATTTT; CDR3 protein: CASSLGSSSTDTQYF
CDR3 length: 17; V gene: TRBV18; J gene: TRBJ1-2; clone size: NA; D gene: TRBD1; CDR3 DNA: TGTGCCAGCTCACCTTACAGGGGCGATAGTTCAGGCTATGGCTACACCTTC; CDR3 protein: CASSPYRGDSSGYGYTF
CDR3 length: 13; V gene: TRBV7-2; J gene: TRBJ1-4; clone size: NA; D gene: NA; CDR3 DNA: TGTGCCAGCAGCAACACAGGGCACGAAAAACTGTTTTTT; CDR3 protein: CASSNTGHEKLFF
CDR3 length: 15; V gene: TRBV27; J gene: TRBJ2-1; clone size: NA; D gene: NA; CDR3 DNA: TGTGCCAGCTCCCCCCCGGGGGCCGGGGACAATGAGCAGTTCTTC; CDR3 protein: CASSPPGAGDNEQFF
CDR3 length: 12; V gene: TRBV30; J gene: TRBJ1-2; clone size: NA; D gene: NA; CDR3 DNA: TGTGCCTGGAGTCGTGGGTACTATGGCTACACCTTC; CDR3 protein: CAWSRGYYGYTF
CDR3 length: 16; V gene: TRBV6-2/TRBV6-3; J gene: TRBJ2-1; clone size: NA; D gene: NA; CDR3 DNA: TGTGCCAGCAGTTACTCGAAAGGCGGGTGGCGGAATGAGCAGTTCTTC; CDR3 protein: CASSYSKGGWRNEQFF
CDR3 length: 15; V gene: TRBV18; J gene: TRBJ1-4; clone size: NA; D gene: NA; CDR3 DNA: TGTGCCAGCTCTACTTCAGGTGGGACTAATGAAAAACTGTTTTTT; CDR3 protein: CASSTSGGTNEKLFF
CDR3 length: 13; V gene: TRBV18; J gene: TRBJ1-1; clone size: NA; D gene: NA; CDR3 DNA: TGTGCCAGCTCACCAATTAAGGGGACCATGGCTTTCTTT; CDR3 protein: CASSPIKGTMAFF
CDR3 length: 12; V gene: TRBV11-3; J gene: TRBJ1-6; clone size: NA; D gene: NA; CDR3 DNA: TGTGCCAGCAGCTTACTCGATTCACCCCCCCACTTT; CDR3 protein: CASSLLDSPPHF
CDR3 length: 15; V gene: TRBV11-2; J gene: TRBJ2-2; clone size: once; D gene: TRBD2; CDR3 DNA: TGTGCCAGTAAAATGGGACTAGCGGGGACCGGGGAGCTGTTTTTT; CDR3 protein: CASKMGLAGTGELFF
CDR3 length: 12; V gene: TRBV6-5; J gene: TRBJ1-1; clone size: once; D gene: NA; CDR3 DNA: TGTGCCAGCAACAGGGCGAACACTGAAGCTTTCTTT; CDR3 protein: CASNRANTEAFF
CDR3 length: 14; V gene: TRBV7-2; J gene: TRBJ2-3; clone size: NA; D gene: TRBD2; CDR3 DNA: TGTGCCAGCAGCTACCTTCCGGGGGGAGATACGCAGTATTTT; CDR3 protein: CASSYLPGGDTQYF
CDR3 length: 14; V gene: TRBV20-1; J gene: TRBJ1-3; clone size: NA; D gene: NA; CDR3 DNA: TGCAGTGCTAGTTTCAGGGGACCCGGTGGCACCATATATTTT; CDR3 protein: CSASFRGPGGTIYF
CDR3 length: 12; V gene: TRBV21-1; J gene: TRBJ2-7; clone size: once; D gene: NA; CDR3 DNA: TGTGCCAGCAGCAAAGAAGGGTGCGAGCAGTACTTC; CDR3 protein: CASSKEGCEQYF
CDR3 length: 15; V gene: TRBV7-3; J gene: TRBJ2-1; clone size: NA; D gene: TRBD2; CDR3 DNA: TGTGCCAGCAGCACCTCGGGGGGGCCCTACAATGAGCAGTTCTTC; CDR3 protein: CASSTSGGPYNEQFF
CDR3 length: 14; V gene: TRBV7-8; J gene: TRBJ1-2; clone size: few; D gene: NA; CDR3 DNA: TGTGCCAGCAGCTTCCGCCGGGTGAACTATGGCTACACCTTC; CDR3 protein: CASSFRRVNYGYTF
CDR3 length: 15; V gene: TRBV18; J gene: TRBJ1-2; clone size: NA; D gene: TRBD1; CDR3 DNA: TGTGCCAGCTCACCCTCCGGGACAGGAGACTATGGCTACACCTTC; CDR3 protein: CASSPSGTGDYGYTF
CDR3 length: 17; V gene: TRBV18; J gene: TRBJ2-2; clone size: NA; D gene: NA; CDR3 DNA: TGTGCCAGCTCCCAGAACCGGGAGCTTGGGTACACCGGGGAGCTGTTTTTT; CDR3 protein: CASSQNRELGYTGELFF